This entry describes one T cell receptor (beta chain). Its antigen is still unknown. These data originate in a study of T cell responses to AZD1222 COVID-19 vaccine. The study, taken as a whole, reports: Reports indicate that nearly half of spike-specific TCRs are directed at unmutated variant regions. White British ancestry dominated among donors, who included more females, and clonal diversity was possibly underestimated.

CDR1 is LNHDA, CDR2 SQIVND, per germline (reference sequence). The length of the CDR3 is 15 residues. Germline trimming cut 7 bases from V and 4 bases from J; bases unmatched to any gene: 12. TCRdb keeps only in-frame clones here, not all; method: immunoSEQ multiplex PCR. This sample carries around 75,000 clones, roughly 88% of them seen once, and the ten largest clones take over 8%. Specimen: peripheral blood, collected 28 days after the second dose of the MenACWY control vaccine. This chain links TRBV19 with TRBJ2-5, with 7 bases matching TRBD2. This receptor was identified in an adult who received the MenACWY meningococcal vaccine as a control. The CDR3 DNA reads as TGTGCCAGTACCCCGACGGGGGGAGAAGGAGAGACCCAGTACTTC. Amino acid sequence: CASTPTGGEGETQYF.